Listed below are T cell receptor beta chains from one sample, sequenced in a study of radiotherapy plus CTLA-4 blockade in lung cancer. Assay: immunoSEQ multiplex PCR; the TCRdb copy retains only in-frame clones and omits some. Among over 95,000 clones listed, roughly 79% were seen once. Sequencing used peripheral blood, obtained from a patient treated with radiotherapy plus ipilimumab. The receptors shown here come from a human donor with non-small cell lung cancer who had a partial response to radiotherapy plus ipilimumab. Some clones in this sample may be carry-over from other donors' samples. CDR3s include the opening cysteine and the closing phenylalanine or tryptophan. The order of the fields is V gene, clone size, D gene, J gene, CDR3 DNA, CDR3 protein. D genes are given only for firm matches. Clone size is shown for a subset of rows, as once, few, many or a class of expanded clone.

v_call: TRBV29-1
clone_size: .
d_call: .
j_call: TRBJ1-1
cdr3_nt: TGCAGCGTTGTTCCGGGACTGGGGAGTAGGATGAACACTGAAGCTTTCTTT
cdr3_aa: CSVVPGLGSRMNTEAFF

v_call: TRBV6-1
clone_size: .
d_call: TRBD2
j_call: TRBJ2-7
cdr3_nt: TGTGCCAGCAGTGAAGCCATACTAGCGGCCTACGAGCAGTACTTC
cdr3_aa: CASSEAILAAYEQYF

v_call: TRBV19
clone_size: .
d_call: TRBD1
j_call: TRBJ1-2
cdr3_nt: TGTGCCAGTAGTAACCAGGGGGACTATGGCTACACCTTC
cdr3_aa: CASSNQGDYGYTF

v_call: TRBV30
clone_size: .
d_call: TRBD2
j_call: TRBJ2-5
cdr3_nt: TGTGCCTGGAGTGGTACTAGCGGGAGGGGGGTCCAAGAGACCCAGTACTTC
cdr3_aa: CAWSGTSGRGVQETQYF

v_call: TRBV11-2
clone_size: few
d_call: .
j_call: TRBJ2-7
cdr3_nt: TGTGCCAGCAGCTTAGGACAGGCCTCCTACGAGCAGTACTTC
cdr3_aa: CASSLGQASYEQYF

v_call: TRBV5-4
clone_size: few
d_call: .
j_call: TRBJ2-7
cdr3_nt: TGTGCCAGCAGCGTGGACAGCCGTTTGTACGAGCAGTACTTC
cdr3_aa: CASSVDSRLYEQYF

v_call: TRBV6-6
clone_size: .
d_call: .
j_call: TRBJ2-7
cdr3_nt: TGTGCCAGCAGTTACATGGGAGACCCCTACGAGCAGTACTTC
cdr3_aa: CASSYMGDPYEQYF

v_call: TRBV5-1
clone_size: .
d_call: TRBD2
j_call: TRBJ2-3
cdr3_nt: TGCGCCAGCAGCTTGGGGGGGGGAACTAGCGGCACAGATACGCAGTATTTT
cdr3_aa: CASSLGGGTSGTDTQYF

v_call: TRBV19
clone_size: .
d_call: TRBD2
j_call: TRBJ2-1
cdr3_nt: TGTGCCAGTAGGACGACTAGCGGGAGGGCCAGGTCCTACAATGAGCAGTTCTTC
cdr3_aa: CASRTTSGRARSYNEQFF

v_call: TRBV7-2
clone_size: .
d_call: TRBD1
j_call: TRBJ1-2
cdr3_nt: TGTGCCAGCAGCCCCGGGACAGGGGGCTACTATGGCTACACCTTC
cdr3_aa: CASSPGTGGYYGYTF

v_call: TRBV5-4
clone_size: .
d_call: .
j_call: TRBJ2-2
cdr3_nt: TGTGCCAGCAGCGCTCGTAGAACCGGGGAGCTGTTTTTT
cdr3_aa: CASSARRTGELFF

v_call: TRBV19
clone_size: .
d_call: .
j_call: TRBJ2-2
cdr3_nt: TGTGCCAGTAGATTGACTAGAGACGCGAACACCGGGGAGCTGTTTTTT
cdr3_aa: CASRLTRDANTGELFF

v_call: TRBV5-4
clone_size: .
d_call: TRBD1
j_call: TRBJ2-1
cdr3_nt: TGTGCCAGCAGCTACTGGGACAGGGGGTCCTACAATGAGCAGTTCTTC
cdr3_aa: CASSYWDRGSYNEQFF

v_call: TRBV18
clone_size: .
d_call: .
j_call: TRBJ1-1
cdr3_nt: TGTGCCAGCTCACCGCGGTTTGATTCGGCAGGGGAGACTGAAGCTTTCTTT
cdr3_aa: CASSPRFDSAGETEAFF

v_call: TRBV7-2
clone_size: .
d_call: .
j_call: TRBJ1-2
cdr3_nt: TGTGCCAGCAGCTTAACGTCGGGAATGGGGAACTATGGCTACACCTTC
cdr3_aa: CASSLTSGMGNYGYTF

v_call: TRBV11-2
clone_size: .
d_call: .
j_call: TRBJ1-1
cdr3_nt: TGTGCCAGCAGCTTTCAGGGCCCGAACACTGAAGCTTTCTTT
cdr3_aa: CASSFQGPNTEAFF

v_call: TRBV5-1
clone_size: .
d_call: TRBD2
j_call: TRBJ2-2
cdr3_nt: TGCGCCAGCAGCTCGACTAGCGGGAACACCGGGGAGCTGTTTTTT
cdr3_aa: CASSSTSGNTGELFF

v_call: TRBV7-3
clone_size: few
d_call: TRBD2
j_call: TRBJ2-1
cdr3_nt: TGTGCCAGCAGCTCTTCCTTAGCGGGAGGCGAGCAGTTCTTC
cdr3_aa: CASSSSLAGGEQFF

v_call: TRBV28
clone_size: .
d_call: .
j_call: TRBJ2-2
cdr3_nt: TGTGCCAGCAGTTTATACGGGCGGGGGAACACCGGGGAGCTGTTTTTT
cdr3_aa: CASSLYGRGNTGELFF

v_call: TRBV28
clone_size: .
d_call: TRBD1
j_call: TRBJ2-6
cdr3_nt: TGTGCCAGCAGGCCAGGGGGTGGGGCCAACGTCCTGACTTTC
cdr3_aa: CASRPGGGANVLTF

v_call: TRBV10-3
clone_size: .
d_call: TRBD1
j_call: TRBJ1-4
cdr3_nt: TGTGCCATCAGCGACAGGGGAAGGCCAACAACTAATGAAAAACTGTTTTTT
cdr3_aa: CAISDRGRPTTNEKLFF

v_call: TRBV15
clone_size: few
d_call: TRBD1
j_call: TRBJ2-4
cdr3_nt: TGTGCCACCGCGGGACAGGGGGCCGTAATGGCCAAAAACATTCAGTACTTC
cdr3_aa: CATAGQGAVMAKNIQYF

v_call: TRBV20-1
clone_size: .
d_call: .
j_call: TRBJ2-7
cdr3_nt: TGCAGTGCTAGGGCAGATTACGAGCAGTACTTC
cdr3_aa: CSARADYEQYF

v_call: TRBV6-1
clone_size: few
d_call: .
j_call: TRBJ1-2
cdr3_nt: TGTGCCAGCACTGAGAACAGGAACTATGGCTACACCTTC
cdr3_aa: CASTENRNYGYTF